This TCR beta chain was documented in a study of OX40 agonist ivuxolimab in advanced cancers. Study-wide context: It was permissible to have had prior anti-PD-1, anti-PD-L1 or anti-CTLA-4 therapy, and about 40% had some. Study conclusions and caveats: In the 0.1-3.0 mg/kg groups, partial responders showed among the lowest expansion. In CD8+ T cells, expanded clones were on average more numerous than in CD4+.

Profiling relied on immunoSEQ multiplex PCR, and the TCRdb table lists in-frame clones only, not all of them. The table records around 70,000 clones, roughly 89% of them present only once. Turning to this clone: Antigen: not known.

This CDR3 contains 15 residues. V lost 5 bases and J lost 4, with 15 bases in between. Germline V gene sequence: CDR1 LNHDA, CDR2 SQIVND (reference sequence). Specimen: CD4+ or CD8+ T cells sorted from blood, collected in a trial of the OX40 agonist ivuxolimab. The source is an adult with an advanced solid tumor such as melanoma, head and neck, liver or kidney cancer. V and J are TRBV19 and TRBJ1-5; D remains ambiguous. This chain's CDR3 is CASSPSGSVNQPQHF. CDR3 in DNA: TGTGCCAGTAGTCCGTCGGGCTCTGTGAATCAGCCCCAGCATTTT.